This TCR beta chain was recorded in a study of blood T cell repertoires in COVID-19. Libraries were prepared by immunoSEQ multiplex PCR; TCRdb keeps only in-frame clonotypes and omits some of them. The data contain roughly 110,000 clones, 76% of them singletons. There are 11 residues in the CDR3. V shed 3 bases and J shed 4 bases, with 6 bases lying between them. In germline, CDR1 is SQVTM, CDR2 ANQGSEA. Sequenced input: peripheral blood. The V gene is TRBV29-1, the J gene TRBJ1-2; D ambiguous. This TCR derives from an older man with COVID-19, enrolled during active disease. The CDR3 DNA follows: TGCAGCGTTGAGGGCCCCTATGGCTACACCTTC. Protein product: CSVEGPYGYTF.